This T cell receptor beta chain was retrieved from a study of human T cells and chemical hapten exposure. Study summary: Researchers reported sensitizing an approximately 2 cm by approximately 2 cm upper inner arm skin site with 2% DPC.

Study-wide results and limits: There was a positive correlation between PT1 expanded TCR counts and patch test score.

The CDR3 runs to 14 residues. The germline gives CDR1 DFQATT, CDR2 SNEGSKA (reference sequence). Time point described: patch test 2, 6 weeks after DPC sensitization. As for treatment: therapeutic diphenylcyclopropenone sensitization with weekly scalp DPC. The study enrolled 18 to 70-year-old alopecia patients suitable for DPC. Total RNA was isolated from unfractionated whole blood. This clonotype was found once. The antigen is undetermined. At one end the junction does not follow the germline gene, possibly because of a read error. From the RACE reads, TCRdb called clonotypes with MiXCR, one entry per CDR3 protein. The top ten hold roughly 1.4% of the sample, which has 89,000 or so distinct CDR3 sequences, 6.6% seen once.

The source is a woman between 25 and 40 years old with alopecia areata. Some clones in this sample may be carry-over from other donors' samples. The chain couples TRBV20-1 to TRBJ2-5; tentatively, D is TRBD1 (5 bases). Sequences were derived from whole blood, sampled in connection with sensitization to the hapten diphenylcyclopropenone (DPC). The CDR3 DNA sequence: TGCGGTGCCCCCCCCAATACTGGGGCTGGGGCCCAGTACTTC. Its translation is CGAPPNTGAGAQYF.